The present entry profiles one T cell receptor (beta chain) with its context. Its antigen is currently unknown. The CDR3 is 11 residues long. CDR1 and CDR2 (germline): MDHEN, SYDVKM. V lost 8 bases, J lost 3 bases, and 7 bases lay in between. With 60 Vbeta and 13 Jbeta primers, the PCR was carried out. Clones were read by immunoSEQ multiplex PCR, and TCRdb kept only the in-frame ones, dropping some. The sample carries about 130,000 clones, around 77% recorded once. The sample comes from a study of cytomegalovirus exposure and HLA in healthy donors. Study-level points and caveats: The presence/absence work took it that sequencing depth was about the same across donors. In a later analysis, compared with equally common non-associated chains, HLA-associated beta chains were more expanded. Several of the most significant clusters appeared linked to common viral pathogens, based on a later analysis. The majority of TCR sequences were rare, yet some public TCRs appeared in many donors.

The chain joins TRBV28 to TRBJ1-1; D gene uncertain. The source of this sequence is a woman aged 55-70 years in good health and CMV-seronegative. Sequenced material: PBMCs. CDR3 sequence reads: CASAEDTEAFF. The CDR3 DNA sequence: TGTGCCAGCGCGGAGGACACTGAAGCTTTCTTT.